This is a list of T cell receptor beta chains from one sample in a study of cytomegalovirus exposure and HLA in healthy donors. The data were produced by immunoSEQ multiplex PCR, yet TCRdb's version contains in-frame clones alone and is incomplete. The table shows about 190,000 clones, with 87% occurring only once. The sequenced sample was PBMCs. All receptors come from a man aged 30 to 45 in good health and CMV-seronegative. CDR3s include the opening cysteine and the closing phenylalanine or tryptophan. The order of the fields is J gene, V gene, CDR3 protein.

TRBJ2-5,TRBV29-1,CSVVDRGTYQETQYF
TRBJ2-5,TRBV5-1,CASSFSSGTETQYF
TRBJ2-7,TRBV11-2,CASSPRTSGYYEQYF
TRBJ2-7,TRBV27,CASSKPGLAGGEQYF
TRBJ2-2,TRBV27,CASAGTGPNTGELFF
TRBJ2-5,TRBV6-5,CASNLPGGETQYF
TRBJ2-3,TRBV10-3,CAISEGARGARTDTQYF
TRBJ2-3,TRBV18,CASSPQSTGDTQYF
TRBJ2-7,TRBV2,CASRMDRGLWEQYF
TRBJ2-5,TRBV7-9,CASSLGQSGGETQYF
TRBJ1-5,TRBV2,CASRAGVIGQPQHF
TRBJ1-2,TRBV6-5,CASGRLEVDGYTF
TRBJ2-1,TRBV13,CASSQTSLRIAAKHPSYNEQFF
TRBJ1-2,TRBV19,CASGQGPSYGYTF
TRBJ1-3,TRBV2,CASRGPVPLF
TRBJ2-3,TRBV19,CASSPKPGLATDTQYF
TRBJ1-1,TRBV6-6,CASSYTGMSTEAFF
TRBJ2-3,TRBV11-3,CASSTRDFLSTDTQYF
.,TRBV28,CASSLGVASGGPYYEQYF
TRBJ2-5,TRBV19,CASSISESPGEETQYF
TRBJ1-1,TRBV6-1,CASREYQGLNTEAFF
TRBJ1-2,TRBV12-2,CASRLGGGANYGYTF
TRBJ2-1,TRBV30,CAGSLGLEDEQFF
TRBJ2-7,TRBV11-3,CASSFGGTDEQYF
TRBJ2-7,TRBV5-1,CASSPGGTGWREQYF
TRBJ1-4,TRBV6-6,CASRSRDRHDEKLFF
TRBJ2-1,TRBV7-2,CASSRRGNEQFF
TRBJ2-1,TRBV12-5,CASGLAGGLDEQFF
TRBJ1-2,TRBV19,CASSMWQGRVGYGYTF
TRBJ2-5,TRBV2,CASRAGTGEQETQYF
TRBJ1-4,TRBV7-9,CSSSFSRGQEKLFF
TRBJ1-1,TRBV2,CASSVQGNRNTEAFF
TRBJ2-2,TRBV7-7,CASSHLGGTGELFF
TRBJ2-3,TRBV9,CASSPIAGGTTDTQYF
TRBJ1-5,TRBV28,CASSYSRGSQPQHF
TRBJ1-6,TRBV27,CASSRNTGNSPLHF
TRBJ1-4,TRBV2,CASSKQGAFEKLFF
TRBJ2-7,TRBV2,CASGSGTSGINEQYF
TRBJ1-2,TRBV10-3,CAISDPGYGYTF
TRBJ2-7,TRBV5-4,CASSTGLAGAATVYEQYF
TRBJ2-3,TRBV5-4,CASSLAAGEVDTQYF
TRBJ1-1,TRBV28,CASSLGQGFSEAFF